These 18 T cell receptor beta chains came from one sample sequenced in a study of blood T cell repertoires in COVID-19. TCRdb's copy holds only in-frame clones and misses some; the assay was immunoSEQ multiplex PCR. The sample consists of about 140,000 clones, 80% to 85% of them appearing once. The specimen sequenced was peripheral blood. The receptor set was obtained from a woman between 55 and 75 years old with acute or convalescent COVID-19.

This clone has more than one count but fewer than ten. The CDR3 sequence is CASSGPLAKNIQYF. CDR3 DNA sequence: TGTGCCAGTTCGGGTCCCTTAGCCAAAAACATTCAGTACTTC. J is TRBJ2-4 and V is TRBV19; no clear D. The ends were cut back, 8 bases at V and 0 bases at J, with 11 bases in the middle. Germline V gene data show CDR1 as LNHDA and CDR2 as SQIVND (reference sequence). The CDR3 has 14 amino acids.

This chain joins TRBV10-3 and TRBJ1-1, with D tentatively TRBD1 (6 bases). Germline lookup yields CDR1 ENHRY and CDR2 SYGVKD. V was cut by 9 bases and J by 4 bases, with 21 bases left in between. The CDR3 sequence is 15 residues long. DNA for the CDR3: TGTGCCATAGCTCCCGCAGGGGCTCGCGGCACTGAAGCTTTCTTT. Translating gives CAIAPAGARGTEAFF.

This clone was counted once. This chain connects TRBV5-8 to TRBJ2-4, with 8 bases aligning to TRBD1. Germline CDR1 reads SGHTS; CDR2 reads YDEGEE. The CDR3 sequence is 14 residues long. With 1 base clipped from V and 15 bases from J, the junction kept 12 bases outside the gene matches. The CDR3 region is CASSLQGARFVRYF. The DNA for the CDR3 is TGTGCCAGCAGCTTGCAGGGGGCGCGATTCGTCCGGTACTTC.

The chain has TRBV18 and TRBJ1-5; D remains unclear. Germline V lookup: CDR1 KGHSH, CDR2 LQKENI. This CDR3 has 13 amino acids. V was clipped by 3 bases and J by 3 bases, with 6 bases between them. CDR3 protein: CASSPSSNQPQHF. In DNA, the CDR3 is TGTGCCAGCTCACCCTCCTCCAATCAGCCCCAGCATTTT.

This clone was recorded many times. The CDR3 DNA follows: TGCAGTGTAGAGGAGGGATGGGAGCAGTACTTC. This gives the protein CSVEEGWEQYF. The gene calls are TRBV20-1 and TRBJ2-7; weak D call: TRBD2 (6 bases). There are 11 residues in the CDR3. V lost 7 bases, J lost 7 bases, and 14 bases lay in between. Germline V gene lookup returns CDR1 DFQATT and CDR2 SNEGSKA (reference sequence).

This chain connects TRBV5-1 to TRBJ1-1, with 8 bases lining up with TRBD1. V lost 4 bases to trimming and J lost 2 bases; unmatched junction nucleotides: 13. Germline V gene data show CDR1 as SGHRS and CDR2 as YFSETQ. The CDR3 is made up of 17 amino acids. Here the CDR3 reads CASSPNPQGQGNTEAFF. CDR3 DNA sequence: TGCGCCAGCAGCCCAAACCCTCAAGGACAGGGTAACACTGAAGCTTTCTTT. Complete variable domain (other parts from reference TRBV5-1 and TRBJ1-1): KAGVTQTPRYLIKTRGQQVTLSCSPISGHRSVSWYQQTPGQGLQFLFEYFSETQRNKGNFPGRFSGRQFSNSRSEMNVSTLELGDSALYLCASSPNPQGQGNTEAFFGQGTRLTVV.

In DNA form, the CDR3 reads TGTGCCAGCAGCCAAACATGGGCAACAGGGGTTTATGGCTACACCTTC. Protein product: CASSQTWATGVYGYTF. V usage is TRBV3-1 (or the pseudogene TRBV3-2) and J usage is TRBJ1-2; 7 nucleotides agree with TRBD1. The CDR3 contains 16 residues. Germline CDR1 is LGHDT and CDR2 is YNNKEL (reference sequence). V lost 2 bases and J lost 5; bases outside the gene matches: 11.

This rearrangement joins TRBV9 to TRBJ2-7, with 7 bases identical to TRBD2. The CDR3 length is 15 residues. CDR1 SGDLS and CDR2 YYNGEE come from the germline V gene. V shed 0 bases, J shed 4 bases, and the junction held 7 bases outside the gene matches. CDR3 residues: CASSVGAGDIYEQYF. The CDR3 nucleotides are TGTGCCAGCAGCGTAGGGGCGGGAGATATTTACGAGCAGTACTTC.

The chain carries TRBV28 and TRBJ2-1; D gene uncertain. In germline, CDR1 is MDHEN, CDR2 SYDVKM. The CDR3 spans 13 residues. The V end was cut by 3 bases, the J end by 6 bases, with 9 bases between. The CDR3 sequence is CASSFPPVNEQFF. The CDR3 DNA reads as TGTGCCAGCAGTTTCCCCCCCGTCAATGAGCAGTTCTTC.

J is TRBJ1-5 and V is TRBV5-1; D unclear. With 0 bases removed from V and 2 bases from J, the gap between germline ends came to 12 bases. The CDR3 runs to 16 residues. The germline CDR1 and CDR2 sequences are SGHRS and YFSETQ. The CDR3 reads CASSLGGDWGNQPQHF. The CDR3 nucleotides read TGCGCCAGCAGCTTGGGCGGAGACTGGGGCAATCAGCCCCAGCATTTT.

V gene TRBV19 combines with J gene TRBJ2-2, with TRBD1 matching 8 bases. V lost 3 bases and J lost 3; bases outside the gene matches: 9. Germline values: CDR1 LNHDA, CDR2 SQIVND (reference sequence). CDR3 size: 17 residues. CDR3 region: CASSIPSGGAYTGELFF. In DNA form, the CDR3 reads TGTGCCAGTAGTATCCCATCAGGGGGCGCTTACACCGGGGAGCTGTTTTTT.

The V and J genes are TRBV6-1 and TRBJ1-2, with D hard to call. Germline V gene data show CDR1 as MNHNS and CDR2 as SASEGT. Trimming shortened V by 5 bases and J by 3 bases, and 10 bases separated the two germline ends. The CDR3 consists of 13 residues. Here the CDR3 reads CASSLFVDYGYTF. CDR3 in DNA: TGTGCCAGCAGTTTATTCGTTGACTATGGCTACACCTTC.

V usage is TRBV7-2 and J usage is TRBJ1-4; no reliable D call. Per germline, CDR1 SGHTA and CDR2 FQGNSA. CDR3 length equals 16 residues. Trimming took 5 bases from V and 5 from J, leaving 18 bases between them. CDR3 bases: TGTGCCAGCAGCACCCAAGGGCCACTAGGGAATGAAAAACTGTTTTTT. This gives the protein CASSTQGPLGNEKLFF.

This chain links TRBV3-1 (or the pseudogene TRBV3-2) with TRBJ2-5, with 8 bases fitting TRBD2. V lost 6 bases, J lost 10 bases, and 10 bases stayed unmatched. This CDR3 spans 13 amino acids. CDR1 and CDR2 (germline): LGHDT, YNNKEL (reference sequence). CDR3 in DNA: TGTGCCAGCAGTCACTCCGACGGGGGGGACCAGTACTTC. Protein: CASSHSDGGDQYF.

V gene TRBV5-6 combines with J gene TRBJ2-4; D might be TRBD2 (7 bases). Per germline, CDR1 SGHDT and CDR2 YYEEEE. This CDR3 has 14 amino acids. Trimming removed 2 bases at V and 7 bases at J, with 13 bases between. This CDR3 is CASSLRGANNIQYF. DNA for the CDR3: TGTGCCAGCAGCTTACGGGGGGCGAATAACATTCAGTACTTC.

The chain joins TRBV24-1 to TRBJ2-5, with 10 bases matching TRBD1. The length of the CDR3 is 15 residues. Trimming at V came to 4 bases and at J to 3 bases, leaving 4 bases not matched to a gene. Germline CDR1 is KGHDR and CDR2 is SFDVKD. The CDR3 region is CATSEPGQGKETQYF. The CDR3 nucleotides read TGTGCCACCAGTGAACCGGGACAGGGGAAAGAGACCCAGTACTTC.

The genes are TRBV18 and TRBJ1-1; 10 bases match TRBD1. The CDR3 extends over 16 amino acids. Germline CDR1 is KGHSH and CDR2 is LQKENI. V shed 1 base, J shed 3 bases, and the junction held 5 bases outside the gene matches. CDR3 in amino acids: CASSPQIGQGDTEAFF. CDR3 DNA sequence: TGTGCCAGCTCACCACAAATTGGACAGGGGGACACTGAAGCTTTCTTT.

The V gene is TRBV5-4, the J gene TRBJ2-3; a possible D gene is TRBD1 (5 bases). Between the trimmed V and J ends, which lost 0 bases and 4 bases, there was a span of 12 bases. The CDR3 totals 15 residues. CDR1 and CDR2 (germline): SGHNT, YYREEE (reference sequence). CDR3 sequence: CASSLEGFEADTQYF. CDR3 sequence (DNA): TGTGCCAGCAGCTTGGAGGGGTTTGAGGCAGATACGCAGTATTTT. The entire variable domain, with the rest obtained from reference TRBV5-4 and TRBJ2-3, is as follows: ETGVTQSPTHLIKTRGQQVTLRCSSQSGHNTVSWYQQALGQGPQFIFQYYREEENGRGNFPPRFSGLQFPNYSSELNVNALELDDSALYLCASSLEGFEADTQYFGPGTRLTVL.